This T cell receptor beta chain was obtained from a study of blood T cell repertoires in COVID-19. Study-wide background: Samples representing acute and convalescent COVID-19 were sourced from the United States, Italy and Spain.

Patients from Seattle were sampled longitudinally, starting during active infection. Authors' methods: The authors estimated nucleated cell counts from reference gene primer amplification. Assay used: immunoSEQ multiplex PCR; TCRdb lists only in-frame clones, some missing. V, J and clone size are those of that table, while D and trimming were read from the DNA. The table includes approximately 170,000 clones, 86% detected once. This clonotype was sampled from a woman aged 60 to 75 with COVID-19, enrolled during active disease. Sequenced material: peripheral blood.

The CDR3 DNA sequence: TGTGCCAGTAGTCGGGACAGGGGCAACTACGAGCAGTACTTC. Translating it yields CASSRDRGNYEQYF. The genes are TRBV19 and TRBJ2-7, with TRBD1 matching 10 bases. The CDR3 spans 14 residues. Germline-derived CDR1 and CDR2 are LNHDA and SQIVND (reference sequence). Unmatched junction bases numbered 4, after V lost 5 bases and J lost 3 bases.